This T cell receptor (beta chain) stems from a study of siplizumab effects on memory and regulatory T cells. Study-wide points: The authors did not confirm suppressive function in proliferating Tregs from siplizumab cultures. Naive T cells, seemingly more diverse than memory cells, seemed major alloresponse contributors. Controls showed an average of around 28% Treg-derived mappable alloreactive CD4+ clones, while siplizumab showed 60% to 80%. It was not possible to assign a naive or memory phenotype to roughly 80-95% of proliferating CD4+ or CD8+ clones.

CDR3 length: 16 residues. V lost 0 bases, J lost 4 bases, and 7 bases stayed unmatched. CDR1 is SGHVS and CDR2 is FQNEAQ in the germline V gene. As to this clone: As yet, its antigen is unknown.

Using immunoSEQ multiplex PCR, the repertoire was profiled, and TCRdb retains in-frame clones only, with some absent. The table has 100,000 or so clones, just over 90% seen once. The receptor was derived from a human donor in good health. The V call is TRBV7-8, the J call TRBJ2-3; 7 positions agree with TRBD2. Sample: non-Treg CD4+ T cells sorted from blood. CDR3 in DNA: TGTGCCAGCAGCTTAGCGTCGGGGGGTCATGCAGATACGCAGTATTTT. It yields the protein CASSLASGGHADTQYF.